This T cell receptor beta chain emerged from a study of T cell responses to AZD1222 COVID-19 vaccine. Overall study findings and caveats: Spike-specific TCR breadth and depth rose after two AZD1222 doses.

Here immunoSEQ multiplex PCR was the method, and the copy in TCRdb shows in-frame clones only, minus some. The sample contains around 120,000 clones, about nine tenths of which appear only once. Points on this clone: The antigen is unknown.

CDR1 is GTSNPN, CDR2 SVGIG, per germline (reference sequence). The CDR3 has 11 residues. Sequencing was performed on peripheral blood, taken 28 days after the second AZD1222 dose. The chain links TRBV30 to TRBJ1-2, with D possibly TRBD1 on 5 matching bases. This clonotype was obtained from an adult who received the AZD1222 COVID-19 vaccine. The CDR3 DNA follows: TGTGCGAGGGGTACTAACTATGGCTACACCTTC. It specifies CARGTNYGYTF.